Below, 24 T cell receptor beta chains from the same sample are listed, as sequenced in a study of blood T cell repertoires in COVID-19. Sequencing used immunoSEQ multiplex PCR; TCRdb keeps in-frame clones, though not all of them. The profile shows under 150,000 clones, around 80% of them singletons. Sequenced sample: peripheral blood. Receptor source: a human donor in a cohort sampled during active COVID-19.

This clone is a singleton in its sample. This chain links TRBV9 with TRBJ2-5; 14 bases line up with TRBD2. Trimming cost V 4 bases and J 5 bases; bases outside gene matches: 4. The germline V gene has CDR1 SGDLS and CDR2 YYNGEE. The CDR3 consists of 15 residues. CDR3 nucleotides: TGTGCCAGCAGCCCACGGACTAGCGGGGGGGAGACCCAGTACTTC. Translated: CASSPRTSGGETQYF.

V is TRBV5-6 and J is TRBJ2-2, with unresolved D. CDR1 and CDR2 (germline): SGHDT, YYEEEE. CDR3 length: 16 residues. V was cut by 4 bases and J by 0 bases, with 13 bases left in between. In DNA form, the CDR3 reads TGTGCCAGCAGCACAACCTTAACAGCGAACACCGGGGAGCTGTTTTTT. Encoded protein: CASSTTLTANTGELFF. Looking up the rest from reference TRBV5-6 and TRBJ2-2 gives the full variable domain: DAGVTQSPTHLIKTRGQQVTLRCSPKSGHDTVSWYQQALGQGPQFIFQYYEEEERQRGNFPDRFSGHQFPNYSSELNVNALLLGDSALYLCASSTTLTANTGELFFGEGSRLTVL.

The chain links TRBV5-6 to TRBJ1-2; 7 nucleotides align to TRBD1. Trimming cost V 1 base and J 2 bases; bases outside gene matches: 2. Germline V CDR1 and CDR2: SGHDT, YYEEEE. This CDR3 has 14 residues. The CDR3 DNA reads as TGTGCCAGCAGCTTGTCAGGGGGAAACTATGGCTACACCTTC. Translating gives CASSLSGGNYGYTF.

The V and J genes are TRBV30 and TRBJ2-4; TRBD1 aligns across 12 bases. The ends lost 5 bases at V and 6 bases at J; junction bases unmatched: 8. The germline V gene encodes CDR1 GTSNPN and CDR2 SVGIG (reference sequence). The CDR3 has 15 amino acids. The CDR3, as DNA: TGTGCCTGGCGGGACAGGGGGCGGCCTAGAAACATTCAGTACTTC. Translating it yields CAWRDRGRPRNIQYF.

V is TRBV13 and J is TRBJ2-2; the match to TRBD1 covers 9 bases. Looked up from germline, CDR1 is PRHDT and CDR2 is FYEKMQ (reference sequence). Germline trimming cut 5 bases from V and 3 bases from J; bases unmatched to any gene: 10. The CDR3 has 17 residues. The CDR3 protein is CASSQTRDRVYTGELFF. The CDR3 DNA is TGTGCCAGCAGCCAAACCCGGGACAGGGTTTACACCGGGGAGCTGTTTTTT.

The chain recombines TRBV4-3 with TRBJ1-6, with unresolved D. This CDR3 region has 16 residues. V was trimmed by 0 bases and J by 9 bases, leaving 15 bases between them. Germline assignment: CDR1 LGHNA and CDR2 YSLEER. Here the CDR3 reads CASSQDRRTGASPLHF. DNA for the CDR3: TGCGCCAGCAGCCAAGATAGGCGTACGGGAGCTTCACCCCTCCACTTT.

This chain links TRBV19 with TRBJ2-5; 8 bases are a match to TRBD1. The CDR3 is 14 residues long. V lost 5 bases to trimming and J lost 5 bases; unmatched junction nucleotides: 7. CDR1 and CDR2 from the germline V gene are LNHDA and SQIVND (reference sequence). The CDR3 DNA reads as TGTGCCAGTAGTCACTCAGGGGGCGCGGAGACCCAGTACTTC. This codes for CASSHSGGAETQYF.

The chain combines TRBV11-3 with TRBJ2-1; 9 nucleotides agree with TRBD2. V gave up 1 base and J gave up 10 bases; unmatched junction bases: 8. This CDR3 has 15 amino acids. Per germline, CDR1 SGHNT and CDR2 YENEEA. CDR3 nucleotide sequence: TGTGCCAGCAGCTTAGGGAGCGGGGGGCCGTTAGAGCAGTTCTTC. Translating gives CASSLGSGGPLEQFF.

The V and J genes are TRBV28 and TRBJ2-4; D may be TRBD1 (6 bases). This CDR3 has 17 amino acids. Trimming shortened V by 5 bases and J by 0 bases, and 17 bases separated the two germline ends. CDR1 is MDHEN and CDR2 is SYDVKM in the germline V gene. DNA of the CDR3: TGTGCCAGCAGTACCGGGACAAAAATACTAGCCAAAAACATTCAGTACTTC. It encodes CASSTGTKILAKNIQYF.

The chain is built from TRBV3-1 (or the pseudogene TRBV3-2) and TRBJ2-6; D is uncertain. The V gene lost 4 bases and the J gene lost 1 base, with 5 bases spanning the gap. Germline CDR1 LGHDT, CDR2 YNNKEL (reference sequence). The CDR3 has 14 amino acids. The CDR3: CASSPYSGANVLTF. CDR3 DNA: TGTGCCAGCAGCCCGTATTCTGGGGCCAACGTCCTGACTTTC.

This clone has more than one count but fewer than ten. The chain is built from TRBV7-6 and TRBJ1-6; 7 bases match TRBD1. J lost 6 bases, V lost 5 bases, and 7 bases had no gene match. The CDR3 loop spans 15 amino acids. The germline V gene encodes CDR1 SGHVS and CDR2 FNYEAQ. In nucleotides, the CDR3 is TGTGCCAGCAGCCGCGACAGGGTGACTAATTCACCCCTCCACTTT. Residues: CASSRDRVTNSPLHF.

This clone turned up a few times. This chain uses TRBV3-1 (or the pseudogene TRBV3-2) with TRBJ2-1; 10 bases are a match to TRBD2. Per the germline V gene, CDR1 is LGHDT and CDR2 is YNNKEL (reference sequence). With V trimmed by 7 bases and J by 8 bases, 8 bases remained unmatched. The CDR3 is 14 amino acids. CDR3 protein: CASKRGGPIDEQFF. In nucleotides, the CDR3 is TGTGCCAGCAAGCGGGGGGGCCCTATCGATGAGCAGTTCTTC.

This sequence joins TRBV5-1 and TRBJ1-5; no firm D call. Germline CDR1 and CDR2: SGHRS and YFSETQ. V was pared by 0 bases and J by 8 bases, with 12 bases between. The CDR3 is 14 amino acids. DNA of the CDR3: TGCGCCAGCAGCTTGGCCGGGAATTGGGAGCCCCAGCATTTT. Translated: CASSLAGNWEPQHF.

The J gene is TRBJ2-3, the V gene TRBV19; TRBD1 matches at 8 bases. After removal of 7 bases from V and 2 bases from J, the junction contained 2 bases not matched to a gene. The CDR3 extends over 13 amino acids. Germline V CDR1 and CDR2: LNHDA, SQIVND (reference sequence). CDR3 sequence reads: CASKDRVTDTQYF. CDR3 DNA sequence: TGTGCCAGTAAGGACAGGGTCACAGATACGCAGTATTTT.

CDR3 sequence reads: CASSQGLVAGETQYF. In DNA, the CDR3 is TGTGCCAGCAGTCAAGGATTGGTAGCGGGGGAGACCCAGTACTTC. The chain recombines TRBV7-2 with TRBJ2-5, with 8 bases fitting TRBD2. The CDR3 runs to 15 residues. V shed 6 bases and J 5 bases; nucleotides not matched to a gene: 11. Per the germline V gene, CDR1 is SGHTA and CDR2 is FQGNSA.

The CDR3 sequence: CASSPPLAGGNNEQFF. The CDR3 nucleotides are TGTGCCAGCTCACCCCCACTAGCGGGGGGAAACAATGAGCAGTTCTTC. The rearrangement uses TRBV18 and TRBJ2-1, with 12 bases identical to TRBD2. The CDR3 is 16 amino acids. The germline CDR1 and CDR2 sequences are KGHSH and LQKENI. The trim removed 3 bases at V and 5 bases at J, leaving 5 bases unmatched.

J is TRBJ2-7 and V is TRBV9; D uncertain. CDR1 and CDR2 from the germline V gene are SGDLS and YYNGEE. The CDR3 has 11 amino acids. Trimming pared 4 bases from V and 4 bases from J, leaving 6 bases between. The CDR3 DNA reads as TGTGCCAGCAGCTCCTGTTACGAGCAGTACTTC. Protein: CASSSCYEQYF.

V and J are TRBV6-4 and TRBJ2-7, with a possible D match to TRBD1 (6 bases). The CDR3 covers 13 residues. The germline CDR1 and CDR2 sequences are MRHNA and SNTAGT. V was cut by 4 bases and J by 4 bases, with 11 bases left in between. The DNA for the CDR3 is TGTGCCAGCAGTGTAGACCAGGGGTACGAGCAGTACTTC. Protein: CASSVDQGYEQYF.

The CDR3 loop is CASSRGRENIQYF. DNA of the CDR3: TGTGCCAGCAGCCGGGGAAGGGAAAACATTCAGTACTTC. The rearrangement uses TRBV5-4 and TRBJ2-4, with a tentative D call TRBD2 (5 bases). This CDR3 has 13 residues. Germline V CDR1 and CDR2: SGHNT, YYREEE (reference sequence). Between the trimmed V and J ends, which lost 4 bases and 5 bases, there was a span of 10 bases.

This clone was seen more than once but under ten times. Other DNA variants within this sample encode the same CDR3. The chain is built from TRBV5-1 and TRBJ2-5, with TRBD2 matching over 10 bases. Germline V gene sequence: CDR1 SGHRS, CDR2 YFSETQ. The J segment lost 3 bases and the V segment lost 0 bases, leaving 5 bases of the junction unmatched. The CDR3 runs to 16 residues. DNA of the CDR3: TGCGCCAGCAGCTTGGGGCCAGCGGGGGGGGAAGAGACCCAGTACTTC. Protein: CASSLGPAGGEETQYF. Full variable domain (remainder filled in from reference TRBV5-1 and TRBJ2-5): KAGVTQTPRYLIKTRGQQVTLSCSPISGHRSVSWYQQTPGQGLQFLFEYFSETQRNKGNFPGRFSGRQFSNSRSEMNVSTLELGDSALYLCASSLGPAGGEETQYFGPGTRLLVL.

The chain joins TRBV5-6 to TRBJ2-5, with D perhaps matching TRBD1 (5 bases). This CDR3 spans 14 amino acids. V was trimmed by 5 bases and J by 9 bases, leaving 20 bases between them. Germline loops: CDR1 SGHDT, CDR2 YYEEEE. CDR3 amino acids: CASRLLRGLRAQYF. The CDR3 nucleotides read TGTGCCAGCAGACTCCTACGCGGCCTCAGGGCCCAGTACTTC.

The chain carries TRBV19 and TRBJ2-7, with D maybe TRBD1 (6 bases). In germline, CDR1 is LNHDA, CDR2 SQIVND (reference sequence). The CDR3 consists of 14 residues. The V end was cut by 1 base, the J end by 3 bases, with 10 bases between. The CDR3: CASSIAPGDYEQYF. CDR3 nucleotide sequence: TGTGCCAGTAGTATAGCCCCAGGGGACTACGAGCAGTACTTC.

CDR3 bases: TGTGCCAGCAGCTTAGGTTGGGGAGGGGTTGATTCACCCCTCCACTTT. It translates to CASSLGWGGVDSPLHF. The rearrangement links TRBV11-2 to TRBJ1-6, with D maybe TRBD1 (5 bases). V dropped 1 base and J dropped 8 bases, with 15 bases sitting between them. The V gene's germline CDR1 is SGHAT and CDR2 FQNNGV. The CDR3 runs 16 residues.

The chain combines TRBV5-4 with TRBJ2-6, with D possibly matching TRBD1 (6 bases). Per the germline V gene, CDR1 is SGHNT and CDR2 is YYREEE (reference sequence). The CDR3 length is 15 residues. The V and J ends lost 4 bases and 9 bases respectively, with 17 bases between them. The CDR3 region has the DNA TGTGCCAGCAGCCGACAGGCGAACGTAGGCAACGTCCTGACTTTC. It is translated as CASSRQANVGNVLTF.